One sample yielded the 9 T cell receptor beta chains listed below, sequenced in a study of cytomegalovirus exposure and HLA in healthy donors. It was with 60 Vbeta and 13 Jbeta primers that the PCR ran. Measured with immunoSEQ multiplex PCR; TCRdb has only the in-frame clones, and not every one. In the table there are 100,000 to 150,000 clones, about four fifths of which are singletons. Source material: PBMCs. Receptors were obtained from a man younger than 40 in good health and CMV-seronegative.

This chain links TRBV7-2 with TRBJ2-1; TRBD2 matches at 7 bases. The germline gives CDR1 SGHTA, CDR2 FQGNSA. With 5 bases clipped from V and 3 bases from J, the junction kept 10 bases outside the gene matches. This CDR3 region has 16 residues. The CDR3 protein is CASSPILAASYNEQFF. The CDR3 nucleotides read TGTGCCAGCAGCCCAATTCTAGCGGCCAGCTACAATGAGCAGTTCTTC.

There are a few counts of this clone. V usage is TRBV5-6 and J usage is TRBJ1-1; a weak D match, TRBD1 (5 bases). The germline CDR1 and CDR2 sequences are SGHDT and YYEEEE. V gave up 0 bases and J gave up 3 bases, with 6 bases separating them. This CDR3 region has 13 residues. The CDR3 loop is CASSLGGDTEAFF. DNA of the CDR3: TGTGCCAGCAGCTTGGGGGGGGACACTGAAGCTTTCTTT.

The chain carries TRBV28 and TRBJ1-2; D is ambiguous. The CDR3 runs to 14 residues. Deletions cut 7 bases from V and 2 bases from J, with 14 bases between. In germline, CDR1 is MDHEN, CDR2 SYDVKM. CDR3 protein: CASTTGLRNYGYTF. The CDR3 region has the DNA TGTGCCAGCACGACGGGTTTGAGGAACTATGGCTACACCTTC.

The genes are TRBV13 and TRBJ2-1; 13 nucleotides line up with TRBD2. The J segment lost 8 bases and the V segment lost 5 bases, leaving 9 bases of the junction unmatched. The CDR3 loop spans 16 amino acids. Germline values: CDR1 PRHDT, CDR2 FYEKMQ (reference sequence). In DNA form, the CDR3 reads TGTGCCAGCAGCCTCGGACTAGCGGGGGATGTGCATGAGCAGTTCTTC. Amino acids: CASSLGLAGDVHEQFF.

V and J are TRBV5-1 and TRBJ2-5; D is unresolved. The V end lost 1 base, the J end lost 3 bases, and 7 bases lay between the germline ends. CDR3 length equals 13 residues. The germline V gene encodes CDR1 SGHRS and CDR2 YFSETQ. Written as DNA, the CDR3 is TGCGCCAGCAGCTTGCCTGGAGAAGAGACCCAGTACTTC. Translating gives CASSLPGEETQYF.

CDR3 sequence (DNA): TGTGCCACCCAGGGGGGGGACAGGGTCAGCTCTGGAAACACCATATATTTT. It translates to CATQGGDRVSSGNTIYF. The chain links TRBV10-3 to TRBJ1-3; TRBD1 matches at 9 bases. The V gene end was trimmed by 10 bases and the J gene end by 0 bases; junction bases not matched to a gene: 13. CDR3 length equals 17 residues. Germline V gene sequence: CDR1 ENHRY, CDR2 SYGVKD.

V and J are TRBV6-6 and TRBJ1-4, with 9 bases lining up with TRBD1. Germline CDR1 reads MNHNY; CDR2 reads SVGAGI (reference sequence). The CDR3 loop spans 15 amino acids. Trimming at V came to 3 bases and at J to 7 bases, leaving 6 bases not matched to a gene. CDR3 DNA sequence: TGTGCCAGCAGTTATCCCGGGACAGGGATTGAAAAACTGTTTTTT. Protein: CASSYPGTGIEKLFF.

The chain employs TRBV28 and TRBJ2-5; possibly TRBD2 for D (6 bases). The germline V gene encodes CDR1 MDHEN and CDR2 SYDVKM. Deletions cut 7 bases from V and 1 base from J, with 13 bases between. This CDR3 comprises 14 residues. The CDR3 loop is CASTLPGVQETQYF. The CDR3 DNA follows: TGTGCCAGCACCTTACCGGGGGTCCAAGAGACCCAGTACTTC.

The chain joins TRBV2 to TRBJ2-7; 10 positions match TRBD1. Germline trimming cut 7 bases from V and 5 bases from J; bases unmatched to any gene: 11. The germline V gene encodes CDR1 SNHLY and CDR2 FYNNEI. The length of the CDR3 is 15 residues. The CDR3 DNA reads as TGTGCCAGCAACGATCCGGGACAGGGGAAAGACGAGCAGTACTTC. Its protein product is CASNDPGQGKDEQYF.